This T cell receptor (beta chain) was found in a study of vaccination and CD4 T cells after COVID-19. Study at large: Convalescent individuals numbered four females and six males, two being Hispanic. General observations from the study: Recorded median SARS-CoV-2-reactive clonotype numbers increased from 21 to 38 without reaching significance.

An Oncomine TCR Beta short-read assay was used to sequence the DNA from cultured CD4+ T cells. From the PCR reads, TCRdb called clonotypes with MiXCR, one entry per CDR3 protein. The table lists approximately 12,000 distinct CDR3 sequences, under 75% of them singletons. In the case of this clonotype: Its antigen is unidentified.

Documented treatment: roughly ten-day PBMC culture with coronavirus spike peptide pools or control peptides (ViraFEST assay). The V gene end was trimmed by 7 bases and the J gene end by 4 bases; junction bases not matched to a gene: 7. The CDR3 extends over 14 amino acids. Per germline, CDR1 WSHSY and CDR2 SAAADI. Source: CD4+ T cells from blood, cultured in vitro, taken before SARS-CoV-2 vaccination. The chain recombines TRBV10-2 with TRBJ1-5; 7 nucleotides agree with TRBD1. This clonotype was sampled from a human donor who had recovered from COVID-19. Written as DNA, the CDR3 is TGCGCCAGCAACCCGGGACAGATAAATCAGCCCCAGCATTTT. Translating gives CASNPGQINQPQHF.